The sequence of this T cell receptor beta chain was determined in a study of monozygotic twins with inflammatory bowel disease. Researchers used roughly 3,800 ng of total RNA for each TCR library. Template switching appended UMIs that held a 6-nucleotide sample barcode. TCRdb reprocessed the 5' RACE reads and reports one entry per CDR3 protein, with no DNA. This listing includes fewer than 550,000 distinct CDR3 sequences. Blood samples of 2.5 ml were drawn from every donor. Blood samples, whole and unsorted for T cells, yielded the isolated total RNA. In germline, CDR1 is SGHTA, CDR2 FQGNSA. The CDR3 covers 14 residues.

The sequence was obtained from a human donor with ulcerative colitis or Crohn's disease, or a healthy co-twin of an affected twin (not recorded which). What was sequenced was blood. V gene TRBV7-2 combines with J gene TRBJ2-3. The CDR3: CASSIATSTDTQYF.